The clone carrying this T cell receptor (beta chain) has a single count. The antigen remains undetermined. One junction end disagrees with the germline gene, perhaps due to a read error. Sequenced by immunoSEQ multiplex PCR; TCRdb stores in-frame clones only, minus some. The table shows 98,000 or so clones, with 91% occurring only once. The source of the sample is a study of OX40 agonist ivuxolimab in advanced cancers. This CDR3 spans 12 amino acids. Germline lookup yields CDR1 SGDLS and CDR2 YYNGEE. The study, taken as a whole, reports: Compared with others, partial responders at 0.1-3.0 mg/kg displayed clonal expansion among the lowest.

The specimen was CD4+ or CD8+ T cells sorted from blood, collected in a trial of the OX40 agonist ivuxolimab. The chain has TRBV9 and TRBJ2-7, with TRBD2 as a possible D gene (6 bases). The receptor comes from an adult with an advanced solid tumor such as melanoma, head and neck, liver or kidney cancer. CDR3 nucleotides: TGTGCCAGCAGCGTGGGGACTGGAGTTTTGAACTTC. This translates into CASSVGTGVLNF.